Following are 30 T cell receptor beta chains from one sample sequenced in a study of T-cell reconstitution after alpha-beta-depleted transplantation in children. Preparing the TCRbeta library involved the use of unique molecular identifiers. One entry per CDR3 protein results from TCRdb running MiXCR on the PCR reads. The table has 200,000 to 300,000 distinct CDR3 sequences, about 25% seen once. The starting material was PBMCs, obtained before TCRalphabeta/CD19-depleted stem cell transplant. These receptors originate from a girl aged 2-9 years with Fanconi anemia, due to receive a stem cell transplant.

The gene calls are TRBV10-3 and TRBJ2-3, with D possibly called TRBD1 or TRBD2 (6 bases each). V was cut by 6 bases and J by 2 bases, with 15 bases left in between. The CDR3 extends over 15 amino acids. Per the germline V gene, CDR1 is ENHRY and CDR2 is SYGVKD. CDR3 amino acids: CAIRDGGLPTDTQYF. CDR3 bases: TGTGCCATCAGAGATGGGGGGCTTCCCACAGATACGCAGTATTTT.

This clonotype was detected ten times or more. V is TRBV25-1 and J is TRBJ2-7, with TRBD2 matching over 9 bases. V gave up 3 bases and J gave up 4 bases; unmatched junction bases: 7. This CDR3 has 15 amino acids. CDR1 and CDR2 from the germline V gene are MGHDK and SYGVNS. CDR3 sequence reads: CASSDLDSGGYEQYF. The CDR3 DNA reads TGTGCCAGCAGTGATTTGGATAGCGGGGGTTACGAGCAGTACTTC.

This sequence joins TRBV7-9 and TRBJ2-3, with TRBD1 matching 9 bases. CDR1 and CDR2 (germline): SEHNR, FQNEAQ (reference sequence). The CDR3 extends over 17 amino acids. V was pared by 1 base and J by 3 bases, with 8 bases of the junction left unmatched. This CDR3 is CASSLVTGGRGTDTQYF. CDR3 in DNA: TGTGCCAGCAGCTTAGTCACAGGGGGCCGTGGAACAGATACGCAGTATTTT.

The chain employs TRBV7-8 and TRBJ2-5; no firm D call. Germline loops: CDR1 SGHVS, CDR2 FQNEAQ. The CDR3 totals 14 residues. V was shortened by 2 bases and J by 3 bases, with 10 bases between the two germline ends. The CDR3 DNA reads as TGTGCCAGCAGCTTAACGATGGTAGAAGAGACCCAGTACTTC. Protein sequence: CASSLTMVEETQYF.

The sample holds many counts of this clonotype. The V and J genes are TRBV28 and TRBJ1-2; tentatively, D is TRBD1 (6 bases). The length of the CDR3 is 11 residues. Germline V CDR1 and CDR2: MDHEN, SYDVKM. Trimming took off 9 bases at V and 4 bases at J, with 9 bases between the two ends. In DNA form, the CDR3 reads TGTGCCAGTACAGGGACCTATGGCTACACCTTC. Translation: CASTGTYGYTF.

This clonotype occurred a few times. The chain combines TRBV4-1 with TRBJ1-1, with a tentative D call TRBD1 (5 bases). The V end was cut by 0 bases, the J end by 9 bases, with 11 bases between. The CDR3 totals 13 residues. In germline, CDR1 is MGHRA, CDR2 YSYEKL. The CDR3 protein is CASSQDRAGQAFF. The CDR3 DNA reads TGCGCCAGCAGCCAAGATCGTGCAGGGCAAGCTTTCTTT.

V usage is TRBV6-1 and J usage is TRBJ2-1; tentative D call: TRBD2 (6 bases). Trimming removed 6 bases at V and 8 bases at J, with 14 bases between. The CDR3 spans 13 residues. Looked up from germline, CDR1 is MNHNS and CDR2 is SASEGT. CDR3 in DNA: TGTGCCAGCAGCCTTGGGGAGGAGGATGAGCAGTTCTTC. It is translated as CASSLGEEDEQFF.

This clonotype was seen many times. CDR3 nucleotide sequence: TGTGCCAGCAGTTATACAGGGCAATTTTATGGCTACACCTTC. Protein sequence: CASSYTGQFYGYTF. V usage is TRBV27 and J usage is TRBJ1-2, with D possibly being TRBD1 (6 bases). Germline CDR1 is MNHEY and CDR2 is SMNVEV (reference sequence). The CDR3 is 14 residues long. The germline V and J ends were trimmed by 4 bases and 5 bases, with 14 bases remaining between them.

This clonotype has a count of ten or more. The genes are TRBV5-1 and TRBJ2-7, with D hard to call. The germline gives CDR1 SGHRS, CDR2 YFSETQ. CDR3 length equals 14 residues. V lost 0 bases and J 2 bases, leaving 9 bases between the germline ends. In DNA form, the CDR3 reads TGCGCCAGCAGCTTGGAAGGGATCCCCTACGAGCAGTACTTC. Translating gives CASSLEGIPYEQYF. The full variable domain, with the rest looked up from reference TRBV5-1 and TRBJ2-7, is KAGVTQTPRYLIKTRGQQVTLSCSPISGHRSVSWYQQTPGQGLQFLFEYFSETQRNKGNFPGRFSGRQFSNSRSEMNVSTLELGDSALYLCASSLEGIPYEQYFGPGTRLTVT.

The J gene is TRBJ2-3, the V gene TRBV7-8; 12 bases agree with TRBD2. The ends lost 6 bases at V and 2 bases at J; junction bases unmatched: 15. The CDR3 is 19 amino acids. The V gene's germline CDR1 is SGHVS and CDR2 FQNEAQ. CDR3 amino acids: CASRRTSGIWTQFTDTQYF. In nucleotides, the CDR3 is TGTGCCAGCAGGCGGACTAGCGGGATTTGGACCCAGTTCACAGATACGCAGTATTTT.

The CDR3 is CSARGTSLFEQFF. CDR3 coding DNA: TGCAGTGCTAGGGGGACTAGCTTGTTTGAGCAGTTCTTC. The V gene is TRBV20-1, the J gene TRBJ2-1; 9 nucleotides align to TRBD2. Trimming at V came to 3 bases and at J to 9 bases, leaving 6 bases not matched to a gene. Germline CDR1 is DFQATT and CDR2 is SNEGSKA (reference sequence). The CDR3 is 13 residues long.

This clonotype showed up many times. The V call is TRBV20-1, the J call TRBJ2-4, with 8 bases aligning to TRBD2. J gave up 0 bases and V 0 bases, and 16 bases lay outside the gene matches. The CDR3 has 20 amino acids. The V gene's germline CDR1 is DFQATT and CDR2 SNEGSKA (reference sequence). CDR3 sequence: CSARDLAGGEIPIAKNIQYF. The CDR3 DNA is TGCAGTGCTAGAGATTTGGCGGGGGGCGAAATCCCAATAGCCAAAAACATTCAGTACTTC.

V is TRBV3-1 and J is TRBJ2-2; TRBD2 is a possible D gene (6 bases). With 4 bases removed from V and 5 bases from J, the gap between germline ends came to 11 bases. CDR3 length equals 14 residues. Germline values: CDR1 LGHDT, CDR2 YNNKEL (reference sequence). For the CDR3, the DNA is TGTGCCAGCAGCCGGTTGGAGGGGACCGGGGAGCTGTTTTTT. This translates into CASSRLEGTGELFF.

This clonotype was detected many times. The chain couples TRBV20-1 to TRBJ2-7; D is perhaps TRBD1 (6 bases). V shed 6 bases and J shed 3 bases, with 9 bases lying between them. CDR1 and CDR2 from the germline V gene are DFQATT and SNEGSKA (reference sequence). The CDR3 is made up of 11 amino acids. The CDR3 here is CSAVDSYEQYF. The DNA for the CDR3 is TGCAGTGCCGTGGACAGCTACGAGCAGTACTTC.

This clonotype was counted many times. This chain connects TRBV20-1 to TRBJ2-3; 7 nucleotides agree with TRBD2. The CDR3 has 14 residues. The J segment lost 2 bases and the V segment lost 1 base, leaving 3 bases of the junction unmatched. Germline values: CDR1 DFQATT, CDR2 SNEGSKA (reference sequence). This CDR3 reads CSARGSGATDTQYF. For the CDR3, the DNA is TGCAGTGCTAGAGGGAGCGGGGCCACAGATACGCAGTATTTT.

This clonotype appeared many times. V is TRBV3-1 and J is TRBJ2-1; the D gene is possibly TRBD2 (7 bases). V was trimmed by 2 bases and J by 0 bases, leaving 11 bases between them. This CDR3 region has 16 residues. Germline-derived CDR1 and CDR2 are LGHDT and YNNKEL (reference sequence). Here the CDR3 reads CASSQWGGSSYNEQFF. In DNA, the CDR3 is TGTGCCAGCAGCCAATGGGGGGGCAGCTCCTACAATGAGCAGTTCTTC.

This clonotype has more than one count but fewer than ten. The rearrangement uses TRBV11-1 and TRBJ1-2, with TRBD1 matching over 8 bases. There are 14 residues in the CDR3. Germline V gene sequence: CDR1 SGHAT, CDR2 FQDESV (reference sequence). The trim removed 5 bases at V and 0 bases at J, leaving 2 bases unmatched. In DNA, the CDR3 is TGTGCCAGCAGCCGGACAGGGACTAACTATGGCTACACCTTC. Protein: CASSRTGTNYGYTF. Supplemented by reference TRBV11-1 and TRBJ1-2, the full variable domain reads EAEVAQSPRYKITEKSQAVAFWCDPISGHATLYWYRQILGQGPELLVQFQDESVVDDSQLPKDRFSAERLKGVDSTLKIQPAELGDSAMYLCASSRTGTNYGYTFGSGTRLTVV.

The CDR3 reads CASSLGFGPYEQYF. CDR3 DNA: TGTGCCAGCAGCCTCGGGTTTGGACCCTACGAGCAGTACTTC. The chain recombines TRBV9 with TRBJ2-7; unclear D gene. Germline CDR1 SGDLS, CDR2 YYNGEE. With 4 bases removed from V and 2 bases from J, the gap between germline ends came to 13 bases. This CDR3 spans 14 amino acids.

This clonotype was observed a few times. This sequence joins TRBV7-2 and TRBJ2-3; TRBD2 agrees at 8 bases. The ends lost 6 bases at V and 4 bases at J; junction bases unmatched: 9. CDR3 length: 15 residues. Germline CDR1 is SGHTA and CDR2 is FQGNSA. Written as DNA, the CDR3 is TGTGCCAGCAGGCCGGGACTAGTAAGCCCAGATACGCAGTATTTT. Translated: CASRPGLVSPDTQYF.

V gene TRBV18 combines with J gene TRBJ2-1, with D perhaps TRBD2 (6 bases). The CDR3 contains 15 residues. V was shortened by 2 bases and J by 0 bases, with 8 bases between the two germline ends. The germline V gene encodes CDR1 KGHSH and CDR2 LQKENI. The CDR3 nucleotides read TGTGCCAGCTCACCAAAGACTAGCTCCTACAATGAGCAGTTCTTC. Translating gives CASSPKTSSYNEQFF.

The genes are TRBV3-1 and TRBJ2-3; unclear D gene. Trimming pared 4 bases from V and 3 bases from J, leaving 8 bases between. This CDR3 is built from 13 residues. Germline assignment: CDR1 LGHDT and CDR2 YNNKEL (reference sequence). The CDR3 bases are TGTGCCAGCAGCCCCATCGGGACAGATACGCAGTATTTT. Protein sequence: CASSPIGTDTQYF.

The chain recombines TRBV29-1 with TRBJ2-5; D is possibly TRBD2 (6 bases). The CDR3 covers 13 residues. The germline V and J ends were trimmed by 6 bases and 4 bases, with 15 bases remaining between them. Germline lookup yields CDR1 SQVTM and CDR2 ANQGSEA. This CDR3 reads CSVSLGLRETQYF. The CDR3 DNA is TGCAGCGTCAGCTTGGGACTGCGAGAGACCCAGTACTTC.

This clonotype was seen repeatedly, ten times or more. CDR3 DNA: TGCAGCGCGGCTAGCGGGGCCCTCTACGAGCAGTACTTC. Protein sequence: CSAASGALYEQYF. The chain links TRBV29-1 to TRBJ2-7, with 9 bases aligning to TRBD2. Germline V CDR1 and CDR2: SQVTM, ANQGSEA. There are 13 residues in the CDR3. Trimming cost V 7 bases and J 3 bases; bases outside gene matches: 7.

This clonotype was observed at least ten times. The chain uses TRBV7-9 and TRBJ1-2, with a weak D call TRBD1 (5 bases). Germline loops: CDR1 SEHNR, CDR2 FQNEAQ (reference sequence). This CDR3 is built from 16 residues. V lost 6 bases, J lost 0 bases, and 17 bases lay in between. This CDR3 reads CASSPPTDESNYGYTF. The CDR3 nucleotides read TGTGCCAGCAGTCCTCCGACAGATGAGTCTAACTATGGCTACACCTTC.

This clonotype was picked up many times. The chain has TRBV27 and TRBJ2-6; D gene ambiguous. Germline CDR1 reads MNHEY; CDR2 reads SMNVEV (reference sequence). The germline V and J ends were trimmed by 0 bases and 4 bases, with 10 bases remaining between them. The CDR3 is 16 residues long. The CDR3 nucleotides are TGTGCCAGCAGTTTATCTTTGGAAACCGGGGCCAACGTCCTGACTTTC. It translates to CASSLSLETGANVLTF.

The sample holds many counts of this clonotype. This rearrangement joins TRBV6-5 to TRBJ2-5; D call uncertain. Looked up from germline, CDR1 is MNHEY and CDR2 is SVGAGI. This CDR3 is built from 13 residues. V lost 2 bases, J lost 2 bases, and 6 bases lay in between. As DNA, the CDR3 is TGTGCCAGCAGTTACAACGTACAAGAGACCCAGTACTTC. Translated: CASSYNVQETQYF.

This clonotype occurred many times. As DNA, the CDR3 is TGTGCCAGCAGTTCCTTAACAGATACGCAGTATTTT. Its protein product is CASSSLTDTQYF. The gene calls are TRBV6-5 and TRBJ2-3; D is uncertain. This CDR3 spans 12 amino acids. Germline V CDR1 and CDR2: MNHEY, SVGAGI. The ends were cut back, 4 bases at V and 3 bases at J, with 5 bases in the middle.

This clonotype was detected many times. The V call is TRBV29-1, the J call TRBJ1-2; no definite D call. This CDR3 spans 12 amino acids. Trimming removed 0 bases from V and 6 bases from J, with 8 bases in between. CDR1 and CDR2 (germline): SQVTM, ANQGSEA. The CDR3 here is CSVEEGGNGYTF. In DNA form, the CDR3 reads TGCAGCGTTGAAGAGGGAGGGAATGGCTACACCTTC.

J is TRBJ2-7 and V is TRBV20-1; the match to TRBD1 covers 9 bases. Trimming removed 6 bases from V and 3 bases from J; junction bases left unmatched: 6. Germline V gene data show CDR1 as DFQATT and CDR2 as SNEGSKA (reference sequence). The CDR3 sequence is 13 residues long. In DNA form, the CDR3 reads TGCAGTGCCGGGACAGGGATTGGCTACGAGCAGTACTTC. As protein: CSAGTGIGYEQYF.

The gene calls are TRBV9 and TRBJ2-5; 10 nucleotides match TRBD2. The CDR3 runs to 16 residues. V trimming: 3 bases; J trimming: 5 bases; junction bases outside the gene matches: 10. From germline, CDR1 is SGDLS and CDR2 YYNGEE. The CDR3 sequence is CASSASLAGAGETQYF. The CDR3 DNA reads TGTGCCAGCAGCGCCTCGCTAGCGGGAGCGGGCGAGACCCAGTACTTC.